This entry is about one T cell receptor beta chain. This entry belongs to a study of OX40 agonist ivuxolimab in advanced cancers. Study-level background: The group had a mean age of 60 years, ranged from roughly 20 to 79, and was 82.7% male.

Using immunoSEQ multiplex PCR, the repertoire was profiled, and TCRdb retains in-frame clones only, with some absent. The sample lists more than 65,000 clones; over 80% were seen once. Collection of blood occurred at baseline, at cycle 4 day 1, and at cycle 7 day 1. V was clipped by 0 bases and J by 5 bases, with 11 bases between them. The CDR3 runs to 14 residues. CDR1 SGHRS and CDR2 YFSETQ come from the germline V gene. The chain employs TRBV5-1 and TRBJ2-5; tentative D call: TRBD2 (5 bases). The input for sequencing was CD4+ or CD8+ T cells sorted from blood, taken in a trial of the OX40 agonist ivuxolimab. The origin of this receptor is an adult with an advanced solid tumor such as melanoma, head and neck, liver or kidney cancer. The CDR3 region has the DNA TGCGCCAGCAGCTTGGATATAGCGCTGGAGACCCAGTACTTC. It codes for CASSLDIALETQYF.